The 19 T cell receptor beta chains presented below share a single source sample, sequenced in a study of T cell responses to AZD1222 COVID-19 vaccine. Measured with immunoSEQ multiplex PCR; TCRdb has only the in-frame clones, and not every one. The repertoire includes around 140,000 clones, over 90% of them detected once, and less than 0.95% sits in the top ten. Sample: peripheral blood, taken on day 0 of MenACWY control vaccination. Receptors were obtained from an adult in good health.

The J gene is TRBJ1-6, the V gene TRBV27; D unresolved. The V gene's germline CDR1 is MNHEY and CDR2 SMNVEV (reference sequence). Trimming pared 2 bases from V and 3 bases from J, leaving 2 bases between. The length of the CDR3 is 13 residues. The CDR3 coding sequence is TGTGCCAGCAGTTTAAGCTATAATTCACCCCTCCACTTT. Translation: CASSLSYNSPLHF.

This chain connects TRBV9 to TRBJ2-1; 10 nucleotides align to TRBD2. This CDR3 has 16 amino acids. CDR1 SGDLS and CDR2 YYNGEE come from the germline V gene. The V and J ends lost 4 bases and 3 bases, in that order; junction bases with no gene match: 7. CDR3 amino acids: CASSSGLAVIYNEQFF. In nucleotides, the CDR3 is TGTGCCAGCAGCTCTGGACTAGCGGTCATCTACAATGAGCAGTTCTTC. The variable domain in full, completed from reference TRBV9 and TRBJ2-1, reads DSGVTQTPKHLITATGQRVTLRCSPRSGDLSVYWYQQSLDQGLQFLIQYYNGEERAKGNILERFSAQQFPDLHSELNLSSLELGDSALYFCASSSGLAVIYNEQFFGPGTRLTVL.

This chain uses TRBV5-1 with TRBJ1-1; the D gene is possibly TRBD1 (5 bases). The CDR3 is 14 residues long. The V end was cut by 4 bases, the J end by 6 bases, with 16 bases between. Germline V gives CDR1 SGHRS, CDR2 YFSETQ. The CDR3 nucleotides read TGCGCCAGCAGCCTGGGGCCCGGGGGGGCTGAAGCTTTCTTT. It is translated as CASSLGPGGAEAFF. Full variable domain (outside the CDR3, taken from reference TRBV5-1 and TRBJ1-1): KAGVTQTPRYLIKTRGQQVTLSCSPISGHRSVSWYQQTPGQGLQFLFEYFSETQRNKGNFPGRFSGRQFSNSRSEMNVSTLELGDSALYLCASSLGPGGAEAFFGQGTRLTVV.

Remarks on this clone: One end of the junction is discordant with germline, which a read error may explain. V gene TRBV7-9 combines with J gene TRBJ2-5; 8 nucleotides match TRBD2. Germline V gives CDR1 SEHNR, CDR2 FQNEAQ (reference sequence). There are 12 residues in the CDR3. CDR3 in DNA: TGTGCCAGCAGCCTAGCGGGAGAGACCCAGTACTTC. This translates into CASSLAGETQYF.

The V gene is TRBV12-3 or TRBV12-4, the J gene TRBJ1-2; 7 nucleotides agree with TRBD1. Germline trimming cut 7 bases from V and 6 bases from J; bases unmatched to any gene: 2. This CDR3 is 11 amino acids long. The CDR3 DNA sequence: TGTGCCAGCACCACAGGGGATGGCTACACCTTC. Its protein product is CASTTGDGYTF.

V is TRBV7-2 and J is TRBJ1-4, with TRBD1 identical over 8 bases. There are 14 residues in the CDR3. In germline, CDR1 is SGHTA, CDR2 FQGNSA. J gave up 7 bases and V 4 bases, and 5 bases lay outside the gene matches. Written as DNA, the CDR3 is TGTGCCAGCAGCTCCCAGGGGGCTTCTGAAAAACTGTTTTTT. This gives the protein CASSSQGASEKLFF. Full variable domain (remainder filled in from reference TRBV7-2 and TRBJ1-4): GAGVSQSPSNKVTEKGKDVELRCDPISGHTALYWYRQSLGQGLEFLIYFQGNSAPDKSGLPSDRFSAERTGGSVSTLTIQRTQQEDSAVYLCASSSQGASEKLFFGSGTQLSVL.

In nucleotides, the CDR3 is TGCAGCGTTGGGGCCTTAAATGAAAAACTGTTTTTT. It codes for CSVGALNEKLFF. The chain has TRBV29-1 and TRBJ1-4; D gene uncertain. The CDR3 is made up of 12 amino acids. The V end was cut by 4 bases, the J end by 5 bases, with 8 bases between. Germline V gives CDR1 SQVTM, CDR2 ANQGSEA.

This clone is a singleton in its sample. J is TRBJ1-5 and V is TRBV4-2; D unresolved. CDR1 and CDR2 (germline): LGHNA, YNFKEQ. CDR3 length: 14 residues. The V end was cut by 8 bases, the J end by 3 bases, with 14 bases between. CDR3 sequence (DNA): TGTGCCAGCTCGGAGGTCCACATCAATCAGCCCCAGCATTTT. Amino acids: CASSEVHINQPQHF.

The chain links TRBV5-1 to TRBJ2-3; D may be TRBD1 or TRBD2 (5 bases each). Trimming shortened V by 4 bases and J by 6 bases, and 15 bases separated the two germline ends. Germline V CDR1 and CDR2: SGHRS, YFSETQ. The CDR3 covers 14 residues. The CDR3 DNA follows: TGCGCCAGCAGCCCTGGGGACGGATGGGATACGCAGTATTTT. Protein sequence: CASSPGDGWDTQYF.

The chain links TRBV25-1 to TRBJ1-4; D remains unclear. Trimming removed 1 base at V and 4 bases at J, with 10 bases between. The germline CDR1 and CDR2 sequences are MGHDK and SYGVNS. This CDR3 is 15 amino acids long. In nucleotides, the CDR3 is TGTGCCAGCAGTGAATTTGGCAGTTATAATGAAAAACTGTTTTTT. It encodes CASSEFGSYNEKLFF. Looking up the rest from reference TRBV25-1 and TRBJ1-4 gives the full variable domain: EADIYQTPRYLVIGTGKKITLECSQTMGHDKMYWYQQDPGMELHLIHYSYGVNSTEKGDLSSESTVSRIRTEHFPLTLESARPSHTSQYLCASSEFGSYNEKLFFGSGTQLSVL.

The chain links TRBV5-4 to TRBJ1-4; TRBD1 matches 7 bases. Germline V gene lookup returns CDR1 SGHNT and CDR2 YYREEE (reference sequence). The CDR3 covers 20 residues. The ends lost 2 bases at V and 10 bases at J; junction bases unmatched: 26. DNA for the CDR3: TGTGCCAGCAGCTTTATCGGATCAACCCCAGAGACAGGGTTTATGGGAAAACTGTTTTTT. This sequence encodes CASSFIGSTPETGFMGKLFF. Full variable domain (missing parts from reference TRBV5-4 and TRBJ1-4): ETGVTQSPTHLIKTRGQQVTLRCSSQSGHNTVSWYQQALGQGPQFIFQYYREEENGRGNFPPRFSGLQFPNYSSELNVNALELDDSALYLCASSFIGSTPETGFMGKLFFGSGTQLSVL.

The rearrangement links TRBV9 to TRBJ2-1, with TRBD2 as a possible D gene (6 bases). CDR1 is SGDLS, CDR2 YYNGEE, per germline. The V gene lost 4 bases and the J gene lost 4 bases, with 12 bases spanning the gap. The CDR3 has 14 residues. CDR3 sequence reads: CASSSRDSYNEQFF. The CDR3 nucleotides are TGTGCCAGCAGCTCTCGGGACTCGTACAATGAGCAGTTCTTC.

The chain links TRBV7-6 to TRBJ2-3, with D tentatively TRBD2 (6 bases). V was trimmed by 5 bases and J by 8 bases, leaving 20 bases between them. Germline V gene lookup returns CDR1 SGHVS and CDR2 FNYEAQ. This CDR3 has 15 residues. In DNA, the CDR3 is TGTGCCAGCAGCGGGGGGTCCGGGGCCGGGGGTACGCAGTATTTT. Translation gives CASSGGSGAGGTQYF.

V is TRBV11-2 and J is TRBJ1-4; D call uncertain. The ends were cut back, 3 bases at V and 8 bases at J, with 4 bases in the middle. Germline CDR1 and CDR2: SGHAT and FQNNGV. The CDR3 sequence is 11 residues long. In DNA, the CDR3 is TGTGCCAGCAGCTTCAGCGAAAAACTGTTTTTT. Amino acid sequence: CASSFSEKLFF.

The chain links TRBV7-9 to TRBJ1-2, with D hard to call. The CDR3 has 14 amino acids. CDR1 is SEHNR, CDR2 FQNEAQ, per germline (reference sequence). Trimming removed 8 bases from V and 0 bases from J, with 13 bases in between. In DNA form, the CDR3 reads TGTGCCAGCGAACTCCTGGGGTCTAACTATGGCTACACCTTC. Translating gives CASELLGSNYGYTF.

This chain links TRBV4-1 with TRBJ2-2; 10 bases line up with TRBD2. Trimming at V came to 1 base and at J to 8 bases, leaving 10 bases not matched to a gene. The CDR3 length is 17 residues. Germline CDR1 and CDR2: MGHRA and YSYEKL. The CDR3 nucleotides read TGCGCCAGCAGCCAAGGGGGGCTAGCGGGAGTTGTTGGGGAGCTGTTTTTT. This codes for CASSQGGLAGVVGELFF.

This clone was observed once. This chain joins TRBV10-1 and TRBJ2-3; D ambiguous. Germline V lookup: CDR1 WNHNN, CDR2 SYGVQD (reference sequence). Trimming removed 4 bases at V and 7 bases at J, with 6 bases between. This CDR3 has 11 residues. CDR3 in DNA: TGCGCCAGCAGTGTTGGGAATACGCAGTATTTT. It codes for CASSVGNTQYF.

The rearrangement joins TRBV7-8 to TRBJ1-5; D perhaps matches TRBD1 (5 bases). Per the germline V gene, CDR1 is SGHVS and CDR2 is FQNEAQ. Between the trimmed V and J ends, which lost 0 bases and 4 bases, there was a span of 10 bases. The length of the CDR3 is 15 residues. For the CDR3, the DNA is TGTGCCAGCAGCTTAGCGAATGAGGGGAATCAGCCCCAGCATTTT. Translating gives CASSLANEGNQPQHF.

This clone was recorded once. CDR3 sequence: CASSPTGGLATEAFF. CDR3 nucleotide sequence: TGCGCCAGCAGCCCTACTGGGGGGCTGGCTACTGAAGCTTTCTTT. The gene calls are TRBV4-1 and TRBJ1-1; TRBD1 is a possible D gene (6 bases). The germline gives CDR1 MGHRA, CDR2 YSYEKL. This CDR3 has 15 residues. Trimming took off 4 bases at V and 5 bases at J, with 17 bases between the two ends.